The sequence of this T cell receptor beta chain was determined in a study of OX40 agonist ivuxolimab in advanced cancers. On the study more broadly: The treatment was a fully human IgG2 OX40 agonist, ivuxolimab. Enrolled patients in dose escalation had cancers that were hepatocellular carcinoma, melanoma, renal cell or head and neck cancer. Prior anti-PD-1, anti-PD-L1 or anti-CTLA-4 therapy was allowed; more than 30% had some.

CDR1 is MRHNA, CDR2 SNTAGT, per germline. The CDR3 contains 13 residues. Clones were read by immunoSEQ multiplex PCR, and TCRdb kept only the in-frame ones, dropping some. The data contain fewer than 20,000 clones, roughly 77% of them singletons. Of note for this clone: Its ends do not fully match the called genes, so a read error is possible.

The clonotype originates from an adult with an advanced solid tumor such as melanoma, head and neck, liver or kidney cancer. Sequencing was performed on CD4+ or CD8+ T cells sorted from blood, taken in a trial of the OX40 agonist ivuxolimab. This chain links TRBV6-4 with TRBJ2-1; D is unclear. The chain's CDR3 is CASSPDSNNEQFF. The CDR3 DNA reads as TGTGCCAGCAGTCCCGACTCCAACAATGAGCAGTTCTTC.